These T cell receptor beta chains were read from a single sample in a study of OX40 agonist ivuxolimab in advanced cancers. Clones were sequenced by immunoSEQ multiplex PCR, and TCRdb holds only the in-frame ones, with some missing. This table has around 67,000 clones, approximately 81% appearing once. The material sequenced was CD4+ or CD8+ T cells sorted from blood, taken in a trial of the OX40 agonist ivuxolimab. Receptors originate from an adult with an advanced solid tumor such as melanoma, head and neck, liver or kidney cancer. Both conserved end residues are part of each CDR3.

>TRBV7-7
CASSSRVRFLYQETQYF
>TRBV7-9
CASSEAGVNTEAFF
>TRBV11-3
CASTRGSVATNEKLFF
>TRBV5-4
CASRATSGGASDTQYF
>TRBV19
CATGTGQAPGNQPQHF
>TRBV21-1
CASSGPQGGRQAKNIQYF
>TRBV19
CATKGDRSRSNQPQHF
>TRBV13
CASSLDGGAGTEAFF
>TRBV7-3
CASSSRDSTGELFF
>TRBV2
CASSLASGTAYEQYF
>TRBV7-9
CASRKGDTKNIQYF
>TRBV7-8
CASRLRGLGDTQYF
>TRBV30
CACPRQGNTEAFF
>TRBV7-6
CASSLAMSGSLGSPLHF
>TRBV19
CASSIGGQDEAFF
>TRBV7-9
CASSLAVTDWNTGELFF
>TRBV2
CASTGGLSSSYEQYF
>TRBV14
CASSQEDQSSYGYTF
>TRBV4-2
CASSQDLVAIYEQYF
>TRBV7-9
CASSPLRGFFNQPQHF
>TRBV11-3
CASSFGLAGAEDTQYF